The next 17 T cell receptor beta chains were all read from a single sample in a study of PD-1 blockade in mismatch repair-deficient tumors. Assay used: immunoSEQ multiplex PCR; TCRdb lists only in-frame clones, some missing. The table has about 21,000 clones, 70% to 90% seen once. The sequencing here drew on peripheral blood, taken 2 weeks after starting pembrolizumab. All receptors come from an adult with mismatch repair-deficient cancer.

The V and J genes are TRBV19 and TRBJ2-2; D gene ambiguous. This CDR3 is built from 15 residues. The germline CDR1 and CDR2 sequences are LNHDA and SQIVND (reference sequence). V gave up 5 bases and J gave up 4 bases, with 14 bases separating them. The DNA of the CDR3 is TGTGCCAGTAGTCCCAATTTTAGAGTCACCGGGGAGCTGTTTTTT. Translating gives CASSPNFRVTGELFF.

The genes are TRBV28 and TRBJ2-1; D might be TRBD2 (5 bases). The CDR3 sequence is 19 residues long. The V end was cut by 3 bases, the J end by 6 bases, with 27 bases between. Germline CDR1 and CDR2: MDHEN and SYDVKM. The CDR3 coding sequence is TGTGCCAGCAGTTTTTCGTCGGGTCTTTTTTGGACTTCGTCCAATGAGCAGTTCTTC. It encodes CASSFSSGLFWTSSNEQFF.

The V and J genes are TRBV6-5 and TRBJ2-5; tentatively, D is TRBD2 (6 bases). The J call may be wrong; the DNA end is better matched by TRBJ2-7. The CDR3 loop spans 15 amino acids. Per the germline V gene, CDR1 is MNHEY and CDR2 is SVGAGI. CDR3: CASSSLAISTYEQYF. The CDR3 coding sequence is TGTGCCAGCAGTTCGCTAGCGATCAGTACCTACGAGCAGTACTTC.

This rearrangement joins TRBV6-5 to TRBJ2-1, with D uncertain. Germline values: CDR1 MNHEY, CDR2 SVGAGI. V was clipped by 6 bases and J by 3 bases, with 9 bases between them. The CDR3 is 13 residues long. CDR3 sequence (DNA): TGTGCCAGCAGAATGGACGGCTACAATGAGCAGTTCTTC. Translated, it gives CASRMDGYNEQFF.

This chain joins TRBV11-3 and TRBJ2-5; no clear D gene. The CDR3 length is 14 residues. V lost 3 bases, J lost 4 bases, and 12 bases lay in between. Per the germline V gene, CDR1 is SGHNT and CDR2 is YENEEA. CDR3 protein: CASSLVATSETQYF. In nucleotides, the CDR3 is TGTGCCAGCAGCTTGGTTGCTACCTCAGAGACCCAGTACTTC.

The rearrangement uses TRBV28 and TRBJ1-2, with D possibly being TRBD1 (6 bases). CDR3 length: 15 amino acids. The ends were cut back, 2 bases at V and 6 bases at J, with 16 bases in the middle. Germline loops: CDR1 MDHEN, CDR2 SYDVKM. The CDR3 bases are TGTGCCAGCAGTTTAAGAAGGTTGGGGGCAGATGGCTACACCTTC. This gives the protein CASSLRRLGADGYTF.

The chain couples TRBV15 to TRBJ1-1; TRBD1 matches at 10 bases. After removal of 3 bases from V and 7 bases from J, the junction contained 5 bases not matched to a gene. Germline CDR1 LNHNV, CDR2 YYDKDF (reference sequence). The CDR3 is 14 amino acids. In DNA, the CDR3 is TGTGCCACCAGCAGGGGACAGGGGACGGGTGAAGCTTTCTTT. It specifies CATSRGQGTGEAFF.

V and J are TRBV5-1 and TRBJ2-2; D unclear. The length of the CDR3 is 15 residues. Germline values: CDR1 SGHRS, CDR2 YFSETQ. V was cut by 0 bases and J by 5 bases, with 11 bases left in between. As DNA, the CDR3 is TGCGCCAGCAGCTTGGGGGGAATTGGAACCGGGGAGCTGTTTTTT. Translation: CASSLGGIGTGELFF.

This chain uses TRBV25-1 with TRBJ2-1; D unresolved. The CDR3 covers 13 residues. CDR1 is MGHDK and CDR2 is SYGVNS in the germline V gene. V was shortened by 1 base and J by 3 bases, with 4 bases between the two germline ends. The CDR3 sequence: CASSELGYNEQFF. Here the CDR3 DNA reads TGTGCCAGCAGTGAATTAGGCTACAATGAGCAGTTCTTC.

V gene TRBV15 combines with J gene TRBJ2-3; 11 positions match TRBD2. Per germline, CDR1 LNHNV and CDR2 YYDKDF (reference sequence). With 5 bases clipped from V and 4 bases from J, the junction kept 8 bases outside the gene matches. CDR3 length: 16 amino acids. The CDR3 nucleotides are TGTGCCACCAGCCTCCTTAGCGGGAGGGCCGCAGATACGCAGTATTTT. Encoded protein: CATSLLSGRAADTQYF.

As DNA, the CDR3 is TGTGCCACCAGCAGAGGTGGGGCAGACCAAGAGACCCAGTACTTC. Translation: CATSRGGADQETQYF. This sequence joins TRBV15 and TRBJ2-5; possibly TRBD1 for D (5 bases). This CDR3 comprises 15 residues. Germline V gene sequence: CDR1 LNHNV, CDR2 YYDKDF (reference sequence). V was shortened by 1 base and J by 0 bases, with 9 bases between the two germline ends.

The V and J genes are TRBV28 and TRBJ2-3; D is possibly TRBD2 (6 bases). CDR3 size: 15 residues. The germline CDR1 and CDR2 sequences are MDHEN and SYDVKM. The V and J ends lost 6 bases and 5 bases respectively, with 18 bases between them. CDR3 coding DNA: TGTGCCAGCAGGGGGAGGACCTTACGGGAAGATACGCAGTATTTT. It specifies CASRGRTLREDTQYF.

In DNA, the CDR3 is TGTGCCAGCAGTTTAGCACAGGGGGGTATCAATGAGCAGTTCTTC. It specifies CASSLAQGGINEQFF. The chain combines TRBV28 with TRBJ2-1; 8 nucleotides line up with TRBD1. Germline CDR1 reads MDHEN; CDR2 reads SYDVKM. This CDR3 has 15 amino acids. V shed 2 bases, J shed 6 bases, and the junction held 6 bases outside the gene matches.

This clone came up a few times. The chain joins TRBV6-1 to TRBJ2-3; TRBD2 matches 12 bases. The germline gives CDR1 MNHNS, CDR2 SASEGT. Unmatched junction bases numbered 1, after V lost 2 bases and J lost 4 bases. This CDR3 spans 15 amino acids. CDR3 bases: TGTGCCAGCAGTGAACTAGCGGGAGGGCCAGATACGCAGTATTTT. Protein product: CASSELAGGPDTQYF.

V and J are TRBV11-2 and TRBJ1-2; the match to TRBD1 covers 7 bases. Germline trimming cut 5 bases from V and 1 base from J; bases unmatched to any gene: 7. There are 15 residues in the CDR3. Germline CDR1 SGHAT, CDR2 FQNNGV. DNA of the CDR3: TGTGCCAGCAGCCCGGGGACAGCCATTAACTATGGCTACACCTTC. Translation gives CASSPGTAINYGYTF. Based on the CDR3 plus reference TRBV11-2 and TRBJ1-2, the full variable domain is EAGVAQSPRYKIIEKRQSVAFWCNPISGHATLYWYQQILGQGPKLLIQFQNNGVVDDSQLPKDRFSAERLKGVDSTLKIQPAKLEDSAVYLCASSPGTAINYGYTFGSGTRLTVV.

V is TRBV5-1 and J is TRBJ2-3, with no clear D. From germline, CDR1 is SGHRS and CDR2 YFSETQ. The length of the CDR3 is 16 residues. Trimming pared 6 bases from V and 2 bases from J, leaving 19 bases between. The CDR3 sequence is CASKVSSLSDTDTQYF. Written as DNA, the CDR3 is TGCGCCAGCAAGGTTTCAAGCTTATCCGACACAGATACGCAGTATTTT.

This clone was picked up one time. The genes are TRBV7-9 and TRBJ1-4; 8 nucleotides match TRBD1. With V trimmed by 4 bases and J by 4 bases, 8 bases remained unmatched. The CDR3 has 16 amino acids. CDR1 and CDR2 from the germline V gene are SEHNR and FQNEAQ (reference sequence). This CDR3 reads CASSSAGGGLNEKLFF. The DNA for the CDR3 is TGTGCCAGCAGCTCAGCAGGGGGCGGACTTAATGAAAAACTGTTTTTT.